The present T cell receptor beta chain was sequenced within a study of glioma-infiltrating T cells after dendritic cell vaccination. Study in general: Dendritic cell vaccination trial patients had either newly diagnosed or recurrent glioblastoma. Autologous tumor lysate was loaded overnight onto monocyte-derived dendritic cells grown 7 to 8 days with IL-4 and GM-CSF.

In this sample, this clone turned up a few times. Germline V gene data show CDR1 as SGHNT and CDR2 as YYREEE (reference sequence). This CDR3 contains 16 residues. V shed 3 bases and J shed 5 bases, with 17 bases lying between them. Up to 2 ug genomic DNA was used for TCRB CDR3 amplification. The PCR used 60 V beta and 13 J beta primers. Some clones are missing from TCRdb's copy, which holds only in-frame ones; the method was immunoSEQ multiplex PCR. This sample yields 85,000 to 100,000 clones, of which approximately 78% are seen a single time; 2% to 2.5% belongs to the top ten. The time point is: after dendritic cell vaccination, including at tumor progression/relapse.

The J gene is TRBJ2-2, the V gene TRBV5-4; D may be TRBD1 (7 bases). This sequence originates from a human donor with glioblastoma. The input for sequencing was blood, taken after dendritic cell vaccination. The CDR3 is CASSYPGQTRTGELFF. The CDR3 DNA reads TGTGCCAGCAGCTATCCGGGACAGACTAGGACCGGGGAGCTGTTTTTT.